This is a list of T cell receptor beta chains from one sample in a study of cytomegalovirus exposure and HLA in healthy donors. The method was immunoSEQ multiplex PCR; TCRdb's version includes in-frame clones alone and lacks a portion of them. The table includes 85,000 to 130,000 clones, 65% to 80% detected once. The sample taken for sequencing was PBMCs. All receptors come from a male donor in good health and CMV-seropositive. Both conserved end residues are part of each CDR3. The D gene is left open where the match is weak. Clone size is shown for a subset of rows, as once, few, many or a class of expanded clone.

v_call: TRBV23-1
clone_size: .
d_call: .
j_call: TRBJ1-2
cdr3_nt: TGCGCCAGCAGTCAATCTGCCGTGCAGAACTATGGCTACACCTTC
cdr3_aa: CASSQSAVQNYGYTF

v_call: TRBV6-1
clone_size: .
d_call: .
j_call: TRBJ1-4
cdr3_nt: TGTGCCAGCAGTGGACGACAGGCGAGACGCCAACTGTTTTTT
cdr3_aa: CASSGRQARRQLFF

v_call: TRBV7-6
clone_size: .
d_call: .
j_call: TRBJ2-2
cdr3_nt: TGTGCCAGCAGCTTAGACCCCCCGGGAGAGGTGGTAACCGGGGAGCTGTTTTTT
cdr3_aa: CASSLDPPGEVVTGELFF

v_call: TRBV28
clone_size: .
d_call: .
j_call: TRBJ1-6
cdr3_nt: TGTGCCAGCCTCTCGCGGGGGAATTCACCCCTCCACTTT
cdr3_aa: CASLSRGNSPLHF

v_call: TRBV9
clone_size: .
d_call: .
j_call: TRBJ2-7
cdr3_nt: TGTGCCAGCAGCGTAGCGGGTATGTCCTACGAGCAGTACTTC
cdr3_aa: CASSVAGMSYEQYF

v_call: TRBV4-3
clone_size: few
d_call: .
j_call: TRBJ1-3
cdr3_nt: TGCGCCAGCAGCCACTCGACAGCACCCTCTGGAAACACCATATATTTT
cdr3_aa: CASSHSTAPSGNTIYF

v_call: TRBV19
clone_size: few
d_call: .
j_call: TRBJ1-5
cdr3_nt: TGTGCCAGTAGTATAGGAGGGGGAGACGGACAGCCCCAGCATTTT
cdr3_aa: CASSIGGGDGQPQHF

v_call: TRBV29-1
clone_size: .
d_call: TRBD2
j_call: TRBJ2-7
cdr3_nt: TGCAGCGTTGCAACGGCGGGACTGGCGGGAGGGCCCCACGAGCAGTACTTC
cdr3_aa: CSVATAGLAGGPHEQYF

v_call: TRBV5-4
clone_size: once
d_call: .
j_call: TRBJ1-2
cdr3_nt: TGTGCCAGCAGCTTGGCTGGGGGCACGGGCTATGGCTACACCTTC
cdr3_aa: CASSLAGGTGYGYTF

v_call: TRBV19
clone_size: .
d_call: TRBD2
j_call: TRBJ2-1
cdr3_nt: TGTGCCAGTAGTAATTCCGGGACTAGCATCAATGAGCAGTTCTTC
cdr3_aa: CASSNSGTSINEQFF

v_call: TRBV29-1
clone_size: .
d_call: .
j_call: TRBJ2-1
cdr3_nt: TGCAGCGTTGGAAACCTTCACGGTGGAGCCTACAATGAGCAGTTCTTC
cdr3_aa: CSVGNLHGGAYNEQFF

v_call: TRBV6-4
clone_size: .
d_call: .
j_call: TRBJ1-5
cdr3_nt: TGTGCCAGCAGTGACCCCAAAGTCCGAGTTTATCAGCCCCAGCATTTT
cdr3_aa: CASSDPKVRVYQPQHF

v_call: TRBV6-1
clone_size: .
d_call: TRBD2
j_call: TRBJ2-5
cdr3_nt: TGTGCCAGCCGGGCTAGCGGCGAGACCCAGTACTTC
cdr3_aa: CASRASGETQYF